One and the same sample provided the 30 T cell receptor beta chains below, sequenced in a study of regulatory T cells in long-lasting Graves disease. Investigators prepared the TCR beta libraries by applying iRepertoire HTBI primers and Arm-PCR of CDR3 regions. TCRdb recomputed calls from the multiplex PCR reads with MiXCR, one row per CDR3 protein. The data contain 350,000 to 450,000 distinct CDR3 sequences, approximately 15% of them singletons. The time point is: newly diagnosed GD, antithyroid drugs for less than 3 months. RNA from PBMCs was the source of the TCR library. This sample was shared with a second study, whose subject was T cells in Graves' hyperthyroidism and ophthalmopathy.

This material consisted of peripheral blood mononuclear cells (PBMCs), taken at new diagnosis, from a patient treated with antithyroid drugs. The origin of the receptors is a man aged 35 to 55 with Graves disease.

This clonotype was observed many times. CDR3 DNA sequence: TGTGCCAGCAGCGGCCCGTGGGGGGGTCGGAACACTGAAGCTTTCTTT. It encodes CASSGPWGGRNTEAFF. The chain combines TRBV9 with TRBJ1-1; a possible D gene is TRBD1 (5 bases). The CDR3 sequence is 16 residues long. V gave up 3 bases and J gave up 1 base, with 16 bases separating them. Germline CDR1 reads SGDLS; CDR2 reads YYNGEE.

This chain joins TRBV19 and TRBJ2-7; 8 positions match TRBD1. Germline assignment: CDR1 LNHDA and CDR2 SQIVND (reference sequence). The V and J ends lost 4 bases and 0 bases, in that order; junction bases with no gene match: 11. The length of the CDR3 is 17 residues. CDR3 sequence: CASSTPPWDRSSYEQYF. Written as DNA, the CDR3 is TGTGCCAGTAGTACCCCTCCGTGGGACAGGAGCTCCTACGAGCAGTACTTC.

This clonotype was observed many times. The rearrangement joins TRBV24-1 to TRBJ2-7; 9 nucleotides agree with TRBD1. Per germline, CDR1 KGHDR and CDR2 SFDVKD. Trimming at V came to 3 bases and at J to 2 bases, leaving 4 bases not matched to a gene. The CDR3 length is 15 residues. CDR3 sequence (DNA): TGTGCCACCAGTGATCGTCGACAGGGGGCCTACGAGCAGTACTTC. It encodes CATSDRRQGAYEQYF.

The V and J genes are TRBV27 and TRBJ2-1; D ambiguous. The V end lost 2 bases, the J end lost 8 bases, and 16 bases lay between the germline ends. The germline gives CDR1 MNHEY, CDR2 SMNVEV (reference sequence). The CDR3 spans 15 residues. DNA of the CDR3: TGTGCCAGCAGTTTAATATCCGTGATTACGGATGAGCAGTTCTTC. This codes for CASSLISVITDEQFF.

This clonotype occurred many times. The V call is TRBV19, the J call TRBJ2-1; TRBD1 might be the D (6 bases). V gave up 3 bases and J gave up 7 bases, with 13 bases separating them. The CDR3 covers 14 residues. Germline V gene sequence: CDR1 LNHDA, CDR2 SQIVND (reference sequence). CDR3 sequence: CASSIGTRGNEQFF. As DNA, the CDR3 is TGTGCCAGTAGTATTGGGACGAGGGGGAATGAGCAGTTCTTC.

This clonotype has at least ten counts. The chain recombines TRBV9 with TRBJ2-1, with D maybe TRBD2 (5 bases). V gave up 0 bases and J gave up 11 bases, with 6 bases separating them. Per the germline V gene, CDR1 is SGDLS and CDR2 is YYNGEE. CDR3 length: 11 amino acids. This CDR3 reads CASSVDGKQFF. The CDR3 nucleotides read TGTGCCAGCAGCGTAGACGGGAAGCAGTTCTTC. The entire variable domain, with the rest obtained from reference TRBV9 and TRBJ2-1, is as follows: DSGVTQTPKHLITATGQRVTLRCSPRSGDLSVYWYQQSLDQGLQFLIQYYNGEERAKGNILERFSAQQFPDLHSELNLSSLELGDSALYFCASSVDGKQFFGPGTRLTVL.

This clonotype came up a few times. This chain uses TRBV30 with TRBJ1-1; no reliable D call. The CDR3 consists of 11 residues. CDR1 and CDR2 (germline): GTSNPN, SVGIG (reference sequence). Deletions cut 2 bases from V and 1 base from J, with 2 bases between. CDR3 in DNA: TGTGCCTGGAGTAGGAACACTGAAGCTTTCTTT. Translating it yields CAWSRNTEAFF.

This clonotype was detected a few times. The CDR3 is CASSGGGTDYEQYF. Here the CDR3 DNA reads TGTGCCAGCAGCGGGGGGGGGACAGACTACGAGCAGTACTTC. This sequence joins TRBV7-3 and TRBJ2-7; either TRBD1 or TRBD2 may supply D (7 bases each). The ends were cut back, 5 bases at V and 3 bases at J, with 14 bases in the middle. The germline V gene encodes CDR1 SGHTA and CDR2 FQGTGA. This CDR3 is 14 amino acids long.

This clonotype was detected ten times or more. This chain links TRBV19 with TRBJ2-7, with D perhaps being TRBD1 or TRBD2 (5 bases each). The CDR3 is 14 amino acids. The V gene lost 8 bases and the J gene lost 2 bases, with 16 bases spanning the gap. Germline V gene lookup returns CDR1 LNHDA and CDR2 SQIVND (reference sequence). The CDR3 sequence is CASGTPAYPYEQYF. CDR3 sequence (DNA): TGTGCCAGTGGGACGCCAGCCTACCCCTACGAGCAGTACTTC.

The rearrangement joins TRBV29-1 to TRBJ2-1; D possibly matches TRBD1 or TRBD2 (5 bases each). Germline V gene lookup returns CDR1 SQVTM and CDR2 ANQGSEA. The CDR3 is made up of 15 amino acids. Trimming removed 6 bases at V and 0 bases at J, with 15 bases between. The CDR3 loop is CSVPGTVSSYNEQFF. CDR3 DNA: TGCAGCGTACCCGGGACGGTAAGCTCCTACAATGAGCAGTTCTTC.

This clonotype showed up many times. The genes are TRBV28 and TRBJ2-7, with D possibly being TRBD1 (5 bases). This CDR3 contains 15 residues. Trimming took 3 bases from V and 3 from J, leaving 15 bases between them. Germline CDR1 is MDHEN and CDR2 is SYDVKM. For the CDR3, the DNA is TGTGCCAGCAGTTTCCGGGCAGGGCCCTTCTACGAGCAGTACTTC. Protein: CASSFRAGPFYEQYF.

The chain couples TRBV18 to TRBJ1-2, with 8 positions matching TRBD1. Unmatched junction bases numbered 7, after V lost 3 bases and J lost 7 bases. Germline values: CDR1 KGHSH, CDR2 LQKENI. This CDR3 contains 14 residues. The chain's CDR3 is CASSPAGQGLGYTF. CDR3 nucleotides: TGTGCCAGCTCACCTGCCGGACAGGGTCTTGGCTACACCTTC.

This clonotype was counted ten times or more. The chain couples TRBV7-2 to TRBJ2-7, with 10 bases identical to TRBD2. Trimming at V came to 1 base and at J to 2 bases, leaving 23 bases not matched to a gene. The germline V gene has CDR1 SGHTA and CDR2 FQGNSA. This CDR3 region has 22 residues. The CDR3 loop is CASSLGPQTSPLAGRAPYEQYF. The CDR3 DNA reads TGTGCCAGCAGCTTAGGCCCGCAGACTAGCCCACTAGCGGGGCGGGCGCCCTACGAGCAGTACTTC.

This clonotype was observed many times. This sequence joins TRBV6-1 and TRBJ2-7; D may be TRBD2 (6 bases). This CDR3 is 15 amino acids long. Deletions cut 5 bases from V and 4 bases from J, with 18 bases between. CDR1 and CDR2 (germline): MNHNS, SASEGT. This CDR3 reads CASSNVHGGKYEQYF. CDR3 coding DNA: TGTGCCAGCAGTAACGTTCATGGAGGGAAATACGAGCAGTACTTC.

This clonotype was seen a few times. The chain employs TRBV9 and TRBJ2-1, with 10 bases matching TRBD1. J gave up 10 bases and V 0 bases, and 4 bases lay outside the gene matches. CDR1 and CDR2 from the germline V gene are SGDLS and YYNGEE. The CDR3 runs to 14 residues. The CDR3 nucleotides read TGTGCCAGCAGCGTAGATCCGGACAGGGGGGAGCAGTTCTTC. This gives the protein CASSVDPDRGEQFF.

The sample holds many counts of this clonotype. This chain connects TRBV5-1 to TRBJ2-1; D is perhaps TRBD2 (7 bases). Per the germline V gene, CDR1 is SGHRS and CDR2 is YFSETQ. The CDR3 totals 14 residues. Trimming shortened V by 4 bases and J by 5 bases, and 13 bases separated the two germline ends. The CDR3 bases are TGCGCCAGCAGCGCCTGGGGGGGGCACAATGAGCAGTTCTTC. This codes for CASSAWGGHNEQFF.

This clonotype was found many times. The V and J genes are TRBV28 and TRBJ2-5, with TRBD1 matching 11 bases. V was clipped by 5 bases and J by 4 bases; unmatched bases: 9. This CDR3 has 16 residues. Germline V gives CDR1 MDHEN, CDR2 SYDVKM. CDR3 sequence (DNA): TGTGCCAGCAGTACAAGGACAGGGGGCCTGGGAGAGACCCAGTACTTC. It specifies CASSTRTGGLGETQYF.

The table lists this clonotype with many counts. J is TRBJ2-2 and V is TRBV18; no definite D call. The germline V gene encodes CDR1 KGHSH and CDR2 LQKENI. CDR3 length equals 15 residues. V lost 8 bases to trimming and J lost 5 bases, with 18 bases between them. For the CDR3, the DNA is TGTGCCAGCAGCCCCCGTTTAGTGGGGACCGGGGAGCTGTTTTTT. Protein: CASSPRLVGTGELFF.

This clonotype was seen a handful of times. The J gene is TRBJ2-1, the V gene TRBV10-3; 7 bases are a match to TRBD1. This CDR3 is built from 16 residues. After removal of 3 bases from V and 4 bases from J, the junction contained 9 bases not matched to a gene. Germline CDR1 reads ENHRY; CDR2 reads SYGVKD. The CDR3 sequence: CAISDMYRGLYNEQFF. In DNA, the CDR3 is TGTGCCATCAGTGATATGTACAGGGGTCTATACAATGAGCAGTTCTTC.

In DNA form, the CDR3 reads TGTGCCAGCAGTTACGCGCGGGCAGCCCAAGAGACCCAGTACTTC. It specifies CASSYARAAQETQYF. The J gene is TRBJ2-5, the V gene TRBV6-5; weak D call: TRBD2 (5 bases). Germline assignment: CDR1 MNHEY and CDR2 SVGAGI. V dropped 2 bases and J dropped 1 base, with 11 bases sitting between them. The CDR3 is 15 residues long.

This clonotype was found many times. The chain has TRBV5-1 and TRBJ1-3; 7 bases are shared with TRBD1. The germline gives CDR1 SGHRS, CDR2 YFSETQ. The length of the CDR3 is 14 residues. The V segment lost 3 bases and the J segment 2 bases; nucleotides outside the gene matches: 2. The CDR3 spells CASSWDSTGNTIYF. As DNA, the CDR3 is TGCGCCAGCAGCTGGGACAGTACTGGAAACACCATATATTTT. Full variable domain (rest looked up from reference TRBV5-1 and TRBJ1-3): KAGVTQTPRYLIKTRGQQVTLSCSPISGHRSVSWYQQTPGQGLQFLFEYFSETQRNKGNFPGRFSGRQFSNSRSEMNVSTLELGDSALYLCASSWDSTGNTIYFGEGSWLTVV.

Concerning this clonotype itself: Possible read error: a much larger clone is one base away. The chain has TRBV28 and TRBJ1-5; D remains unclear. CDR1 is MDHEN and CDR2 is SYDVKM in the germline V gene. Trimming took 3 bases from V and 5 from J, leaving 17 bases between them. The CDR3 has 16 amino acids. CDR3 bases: TGTGCCAGCAGTTTTGTTTTCGCCAGCTTCGATCAGCCCCAGCATTTT. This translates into CASSFVFASFDQPQHF.

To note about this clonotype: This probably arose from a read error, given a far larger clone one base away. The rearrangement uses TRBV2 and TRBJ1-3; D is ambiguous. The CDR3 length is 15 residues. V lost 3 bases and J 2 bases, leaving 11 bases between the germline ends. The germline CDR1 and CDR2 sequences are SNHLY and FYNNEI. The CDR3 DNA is TGTGCCAGCAGTGATGGGATTGTGCCTGGAAACACCATATATTTT. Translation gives CASSDGIVPGNTIYF.

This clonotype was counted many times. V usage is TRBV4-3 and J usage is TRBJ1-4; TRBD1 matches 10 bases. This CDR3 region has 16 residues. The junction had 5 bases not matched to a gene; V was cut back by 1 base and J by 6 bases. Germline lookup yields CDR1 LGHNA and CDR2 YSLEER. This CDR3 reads CASSQGLGTGDEKLFF. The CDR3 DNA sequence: TGCGCCAGCAGCCAAGGGCTCGGGACAGGGGATGAAAAACTGTTTTTT.

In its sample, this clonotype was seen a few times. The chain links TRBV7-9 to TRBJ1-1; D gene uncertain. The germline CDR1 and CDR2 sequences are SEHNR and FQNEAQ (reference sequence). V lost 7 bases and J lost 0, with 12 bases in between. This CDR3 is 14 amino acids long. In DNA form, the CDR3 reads TGTGCCAGCACCAAGACAACCATGAACACTGAAGCTTTCTTT. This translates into CASTKTTMNTEAFF.

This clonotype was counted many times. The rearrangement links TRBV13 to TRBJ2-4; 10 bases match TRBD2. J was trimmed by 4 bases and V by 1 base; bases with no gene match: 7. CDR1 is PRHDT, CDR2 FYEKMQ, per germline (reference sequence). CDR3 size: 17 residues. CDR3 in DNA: TGTGCCAGCAGCTTAGCCCCAGCGGGGGGGTTTAAAAACATTCAGTACTTC. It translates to CASSLAPAGGFKNIQYF.

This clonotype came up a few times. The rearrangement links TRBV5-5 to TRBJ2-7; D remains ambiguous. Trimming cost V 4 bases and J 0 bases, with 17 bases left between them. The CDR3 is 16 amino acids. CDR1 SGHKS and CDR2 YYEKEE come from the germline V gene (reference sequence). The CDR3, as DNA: TGTGCCAGCAGCCACGAACTCACAAAAAGCTCCTACGAGCAGTACTTC. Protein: CASSHELTKSSYEQYF.

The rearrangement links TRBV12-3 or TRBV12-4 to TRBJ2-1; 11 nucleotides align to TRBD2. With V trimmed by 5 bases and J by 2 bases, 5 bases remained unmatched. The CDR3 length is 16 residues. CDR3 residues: CASSPGSGGAYNEQFF. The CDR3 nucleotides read TGTGCCAGCAGTCCCGGTAGCGGGGGGGCCTACAATGAGCAGTTCTTC.

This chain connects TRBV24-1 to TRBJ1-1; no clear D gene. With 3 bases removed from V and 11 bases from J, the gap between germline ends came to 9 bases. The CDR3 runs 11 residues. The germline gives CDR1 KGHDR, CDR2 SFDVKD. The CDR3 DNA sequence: TGTGCCACCAGTGATGGGGTTTTTGCTTTCTTT. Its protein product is CATSDGVFAFF.

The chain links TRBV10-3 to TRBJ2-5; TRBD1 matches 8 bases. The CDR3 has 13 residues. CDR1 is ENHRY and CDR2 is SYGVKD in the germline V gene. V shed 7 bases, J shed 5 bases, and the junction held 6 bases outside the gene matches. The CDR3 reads CAINMDREETQYF. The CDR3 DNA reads TGTGCCATCAATATGGACAGGGAGGAGACCCAGTACTTC.